A selection of T cell receptor beta chains follows, all from one sample in a study of response to subunit inactivated influenza vaccine. TCRdb ran MiXCR on the RT-PCR reads and lists one entry per CDR3 protein. The profile shows 530,000 or so distinct CDR3 sequences, around 13% of them singletons. This specimen consisted of PBMCs from blood, obtained about 11 days after vaccination. Source of these receptors: a man in his forties or fifties who received an inactivated influenza vaccine. Each CDR3 is given with its conserved first and last residue. D genes are given only for firm matches. Where a row states a size, it is once, few, many or the class of an expanded clone; other rows omit it.

len: 17; abundance: few; v_gene: TRBV5-1; d_gene: TRBD2; j_gene: TRBJ2-3; CDR3aa: CASSYLAGGAGTDTQYF; CDR3nt: TGCGCCAGCAGCTACCTAGCGGGAGGCGCGGGCACAGATACGCAGTATTTT
len: 13; abundance: -; v_gene: TRBV6-2/TRBV6-3; d_gene: -; j_gene: TRBJ2-7; CDR3aa: CASSPLGAGEQYF; CDR3nt: TGTGCCAGCAGCCCGCTAGGGGCCGGAGAGCAGTACTTC
len: 14; abundance: -; v_gene: TRBV29-1; d_gene: TRBD1; j_gene: TRBJ1-2; CDR3aa: CSVEDGDSPDGYTF; CDR3nt: TGCAGCGTTGAAGATGGGGACAGCCCAGATGGCTACACCTTC
len: 14; abundance: -; v_gene: TRBV6-2/TRBV6-3; d_gene: TRBD2; j_gene: TRBJ2-7; CDR3aa: CASSSGGGSYEQYF; CDR3nt: TGTGCCAGCAGTTCAGGCGGGGGTTCCTACGAGCAGTACTTC
len: 13; abundance: -; v_gene: TRBV25-1; d_gene: TRBD1; j_gene: TRBJ2-7; CDR3aa: CARILTGEYEQYF; CDR3nt: TGTGCCAGGATCTTGACAGGGGAGTACGAGCAGTACTTC
len: 14; abundance: -; v_gene: TRBV5-1; d_gene: -; j_gene: TRBJ2-1; CDR3aa: CASSLSGRDNEQFF; CDR3nt: TGCGCCAGCAGCTTGTCAGGGCGCGACAATGAGCAGTTCTTC
len: 14; abundance: few; v_gene: TRBV20-1; d_gene: TRBD2; j_gene: TRBJ2-1; CDR3aa: CSASLAGVYNEQFF; CDR3nt: TGCAGTGCTAGCCTAGCGGGAGTTTACAATGAGCAGTTCTTC
len: 15; abundance: -; v_gene: TRBV18; d_gene: -; j_gene: TRBJ2-1; CDR3aa: CASSPPTGGYNEQFF; CDR3nt: TGTGCCAGCTCACCACCTACCGGGGGCTACAATGAGCAGTTCTTC
len: 9; abundance: many; v_gene: TRBV29-1; d_gene: -; j_gene: TRBJ2-5; CDR3aa: CSVEETQYF; CDR3nt: TGCAGCGTTGAAGAGACCCAGTACTTC
len: 16; abundance: few; v_gene: TRBV18; d_gene: -; j_gene: TRBJ1-4; CDR3aa: CASSQRALQNNEKLFF; CDR3nt: TGTGCCAGCTCACAACGGGCACTACAGAATAATGAAAAACTGTTTTTT
len: 15; abundance: many; v_gene: TRBV5-1; d_gene: TRBD2; j_gene: TRBJ2-1; CDR3aa: CASSFTSVDYNEQFF; CDR3nt: TGCGCCAGCAGCTTTACTAGCGTTGACTACAATGAGCAGTTCTTC